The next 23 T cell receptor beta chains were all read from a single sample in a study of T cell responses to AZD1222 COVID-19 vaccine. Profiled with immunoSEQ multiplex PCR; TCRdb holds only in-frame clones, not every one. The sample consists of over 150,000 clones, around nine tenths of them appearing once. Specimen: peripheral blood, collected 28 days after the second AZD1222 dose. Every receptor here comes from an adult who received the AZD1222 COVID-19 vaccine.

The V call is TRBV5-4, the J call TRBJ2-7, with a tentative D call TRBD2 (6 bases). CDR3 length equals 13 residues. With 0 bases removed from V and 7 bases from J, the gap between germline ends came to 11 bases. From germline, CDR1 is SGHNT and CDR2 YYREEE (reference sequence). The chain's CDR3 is CASSLEGGLEQYF. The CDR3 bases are TGTGCCAGCAGCTTGGAAGGAGGGCTTGAGCAGTACTTC.

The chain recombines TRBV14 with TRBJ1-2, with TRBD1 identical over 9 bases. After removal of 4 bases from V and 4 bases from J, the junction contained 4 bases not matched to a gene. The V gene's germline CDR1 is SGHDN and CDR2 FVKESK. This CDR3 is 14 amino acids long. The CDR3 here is CASSLLGQGYGYTF. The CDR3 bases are TGTGCCAGCAGCCTTTTGGGACAGGGCTATGGCTACACCTTC.

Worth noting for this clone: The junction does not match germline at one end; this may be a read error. CDR3 residues: CATSGLGWGAF. The CDR3 DNA reads as TGTGCCACCAGCGGACTAGGATGGGGCGCTTTT. This chain connects TRBV15 to TRBJ1-3; D possibly corresponds to TRBD1 (5 bases). The CDR3 sequence is 11 residues long. Germline CDR1 and CDR2: LNHNV and YYDKDF (reference sequence).

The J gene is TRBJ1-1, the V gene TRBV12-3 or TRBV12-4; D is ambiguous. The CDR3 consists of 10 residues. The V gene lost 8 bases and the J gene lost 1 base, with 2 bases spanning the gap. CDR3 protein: CASSNTEAFF. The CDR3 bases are TGTGCCAGCTCGAACACTGAAGCTTTCTTT.

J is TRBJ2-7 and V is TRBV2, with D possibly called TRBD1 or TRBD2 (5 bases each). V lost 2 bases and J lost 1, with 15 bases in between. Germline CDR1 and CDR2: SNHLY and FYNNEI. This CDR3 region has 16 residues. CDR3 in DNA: TGTGCCAGCAGTGAACCTTCCGGGACGTCGTCCTACGAGCAGTACTTC. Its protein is CASSEPSGTSSYEQYF. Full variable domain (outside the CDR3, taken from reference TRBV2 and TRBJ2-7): EPEVTQTPSHQVTQMGQEVILRCVPISNHLYFYWYRQILGQKVEFLVSFYNNEISEKSEIFDDQFSVERPDGSNFTLKIRSTKLEDSAMYFCASSEPSGTSSYEQYFGPGTRLTVT.

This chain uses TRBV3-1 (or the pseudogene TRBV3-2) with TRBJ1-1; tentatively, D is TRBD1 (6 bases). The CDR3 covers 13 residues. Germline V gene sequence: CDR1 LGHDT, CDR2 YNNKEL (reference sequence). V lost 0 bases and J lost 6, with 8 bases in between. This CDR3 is CASSQEWTAEAFF. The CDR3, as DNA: TGTGCCAGCAGCCAAGAGTGGACAGCTGAAGCTTTCTTT.

The CDR3, as DNA: TGTGCCAGCAGTGAAGACGGACGTTCGGGCTACACCTTC. Its translation: CASSEDGRSGYTF. V is TRBV6-1 and J is TRBJ1-2; D remains ambiguous. Germline CDR1 MNHNS, CDR2 SASEGT. The CDR3 consists of 13 residues. V dropped 1 base and J dropped 8 bases, with 11 bases sitting between them.

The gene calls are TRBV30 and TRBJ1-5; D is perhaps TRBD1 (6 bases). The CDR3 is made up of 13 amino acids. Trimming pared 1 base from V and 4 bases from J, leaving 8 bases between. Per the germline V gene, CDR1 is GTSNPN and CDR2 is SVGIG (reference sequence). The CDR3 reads CAWSGGPNQPQHF. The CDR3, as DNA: TGTGCCTGGAGTGGGGGGCCAAATCAGCCCCAGCATTTT.

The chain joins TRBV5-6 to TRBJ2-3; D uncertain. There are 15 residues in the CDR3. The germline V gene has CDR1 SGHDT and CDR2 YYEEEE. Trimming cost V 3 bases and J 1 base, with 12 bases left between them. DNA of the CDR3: TGTGCCAGCAGCTCCTCCCCCAAGGGCACAGATACGCAGTATTTT. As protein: CASSSSPKGTDTQYF.

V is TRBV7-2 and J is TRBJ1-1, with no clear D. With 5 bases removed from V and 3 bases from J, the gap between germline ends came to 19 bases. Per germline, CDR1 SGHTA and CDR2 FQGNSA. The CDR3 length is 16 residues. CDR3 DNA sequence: TGTGCCAGCAGCGATTCCACAGTCGGATGGGACACTGAAGCTTTCTTT. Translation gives CASSDSTVGWDTEAFF.

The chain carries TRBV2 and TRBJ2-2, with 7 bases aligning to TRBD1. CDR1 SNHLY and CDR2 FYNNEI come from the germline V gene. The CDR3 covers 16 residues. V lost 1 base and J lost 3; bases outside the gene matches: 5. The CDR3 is CASSEGGGSYTGELFF. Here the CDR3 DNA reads TGTGCCAGCAGTGAAGGAGGGGGCAGCTACACCGGGGAGCTGTTTTTT.

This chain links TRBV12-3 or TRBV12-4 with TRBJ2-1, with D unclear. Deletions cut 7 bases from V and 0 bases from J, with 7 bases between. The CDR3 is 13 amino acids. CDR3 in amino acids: CASTAGSYNEQFF. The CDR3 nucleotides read TGTGCCAGCACGGCAGGCTCCTACAATGAGCAGTTCTTC.

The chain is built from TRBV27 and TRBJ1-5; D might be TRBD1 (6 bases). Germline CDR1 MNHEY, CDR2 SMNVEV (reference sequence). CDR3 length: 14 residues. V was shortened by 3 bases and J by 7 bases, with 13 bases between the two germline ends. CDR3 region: CASSFHAGDQPQHF. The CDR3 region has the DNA TGTGCCAGCAGTTTCCATGCAGGGGACCAGCCCCAGCATTTT.

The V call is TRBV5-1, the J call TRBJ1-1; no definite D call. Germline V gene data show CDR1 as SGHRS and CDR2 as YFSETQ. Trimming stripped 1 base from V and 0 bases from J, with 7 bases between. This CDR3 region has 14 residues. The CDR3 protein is CASSLKSLNTEAFF. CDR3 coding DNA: TGCGCCAGCAGCTTGAAGTCCCTGAACACTGAAGCTTTCTTT.

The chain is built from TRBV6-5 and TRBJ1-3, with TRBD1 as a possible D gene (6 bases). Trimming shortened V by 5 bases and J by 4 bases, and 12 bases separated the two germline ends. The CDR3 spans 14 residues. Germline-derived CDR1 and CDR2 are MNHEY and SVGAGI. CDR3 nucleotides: TGTGCCAGCAGTCAGGGGAGTTCCGGAAACACCATATATTTT. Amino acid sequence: CASSQGSSGNTIYF.

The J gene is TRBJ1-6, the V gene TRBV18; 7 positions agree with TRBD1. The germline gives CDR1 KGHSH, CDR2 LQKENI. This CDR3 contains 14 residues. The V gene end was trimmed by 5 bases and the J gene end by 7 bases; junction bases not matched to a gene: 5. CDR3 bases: TGTGCCAGCTCAACCGGGACAGAGAATTCACCCCTCCACTTT. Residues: CASSTGTENSPLHF.

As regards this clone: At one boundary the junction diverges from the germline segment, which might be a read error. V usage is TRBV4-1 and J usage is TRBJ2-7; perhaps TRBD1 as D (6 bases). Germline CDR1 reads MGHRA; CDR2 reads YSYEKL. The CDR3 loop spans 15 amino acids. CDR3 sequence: CASSWETRGSDEQYF. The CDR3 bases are TGCGCCAGCAGCTGGGAGACCAGGGGCTCCGACGAGCAGTACTTC.

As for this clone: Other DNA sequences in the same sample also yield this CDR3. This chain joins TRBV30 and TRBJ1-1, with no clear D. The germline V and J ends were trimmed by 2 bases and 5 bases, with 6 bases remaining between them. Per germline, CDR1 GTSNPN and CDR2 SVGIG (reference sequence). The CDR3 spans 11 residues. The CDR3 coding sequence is TGTGCCTGGAGTCGGGGAACTGAAGCTTTCTTT. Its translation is CAWSRGTEAFF.

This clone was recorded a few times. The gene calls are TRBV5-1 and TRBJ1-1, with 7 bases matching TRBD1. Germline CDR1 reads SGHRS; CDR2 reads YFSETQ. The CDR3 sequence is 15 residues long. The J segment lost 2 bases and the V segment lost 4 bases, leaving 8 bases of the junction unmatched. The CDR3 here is CASSLTTGVNTEAFF. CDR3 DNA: TGCGCCAGCAGCCTCACAACAGGGGTTAACACTGAAGCTTTCTTT.

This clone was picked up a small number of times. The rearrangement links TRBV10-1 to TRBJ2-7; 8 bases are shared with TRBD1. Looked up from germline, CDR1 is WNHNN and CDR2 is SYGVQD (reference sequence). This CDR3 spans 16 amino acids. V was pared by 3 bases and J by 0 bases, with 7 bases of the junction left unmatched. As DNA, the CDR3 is TGCGCCAGCAGTGACGCCGGGACAGGATTCTCCTACGAGCAGTACTTC. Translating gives CASSDAGTGFSYEQYF.

CDR3 coding DNA: TGTGCCAGCAGCGCAACCCAGGGGGGCCACACTGAAGCTTTCTTT. It is translated as CASSATQGGHTEAFF. The chain carries TRBV7-3 and TRBJ1-1; 7 nucleotides agree with TRBD1. The CDR3 loop spans 15 amino acids. Germline V gene lookup returns CDR1 SGHTA and CDR2 FQGTGA. Unmatched junction bases numbered 9, after V lost 5 bases and J lost 3 bases.

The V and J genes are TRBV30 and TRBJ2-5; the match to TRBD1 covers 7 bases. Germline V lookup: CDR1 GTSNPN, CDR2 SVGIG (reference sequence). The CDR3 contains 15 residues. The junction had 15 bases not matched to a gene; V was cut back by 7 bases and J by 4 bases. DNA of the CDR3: TGTGCCTCGGACCCACGAGGGGGCGCAGGAGAGACCCAGTACTTC. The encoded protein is CASDPRGGAGETQYF.

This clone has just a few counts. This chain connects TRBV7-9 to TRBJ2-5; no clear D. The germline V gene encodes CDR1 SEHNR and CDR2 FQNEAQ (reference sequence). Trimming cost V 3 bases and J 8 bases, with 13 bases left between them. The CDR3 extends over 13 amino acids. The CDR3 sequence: CASSLGRSNTQYF. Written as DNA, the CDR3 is TGTGCCAGCAGCTTGGGCAGGTCGAATACCCAGTACTTC.